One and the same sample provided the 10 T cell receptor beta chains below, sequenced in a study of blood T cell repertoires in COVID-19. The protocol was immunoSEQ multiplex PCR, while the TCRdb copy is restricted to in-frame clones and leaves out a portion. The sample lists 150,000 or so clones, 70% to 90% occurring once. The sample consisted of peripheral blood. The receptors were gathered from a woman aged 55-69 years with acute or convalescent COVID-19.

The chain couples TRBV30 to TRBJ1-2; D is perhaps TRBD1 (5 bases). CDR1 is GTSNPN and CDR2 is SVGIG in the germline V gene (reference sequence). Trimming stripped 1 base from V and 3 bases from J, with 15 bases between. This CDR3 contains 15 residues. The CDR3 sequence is CAWSGSRTGDYGYTF. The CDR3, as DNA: TGTGCCTGGAGTGGGAGCCGGACGGGGGACTATGGCTACACCTTC.

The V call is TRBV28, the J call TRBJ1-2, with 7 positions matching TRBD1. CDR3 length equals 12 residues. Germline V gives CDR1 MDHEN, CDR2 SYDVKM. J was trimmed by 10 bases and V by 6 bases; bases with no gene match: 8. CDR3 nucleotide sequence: TGTGCCAGCAGCTACGGGACAGAGCACTACACCTTC. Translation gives CASSYGTEHYTF.

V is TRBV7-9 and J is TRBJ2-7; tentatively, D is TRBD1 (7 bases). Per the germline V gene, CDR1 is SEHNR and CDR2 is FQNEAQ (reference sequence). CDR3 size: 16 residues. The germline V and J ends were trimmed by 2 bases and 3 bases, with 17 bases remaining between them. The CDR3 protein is CASSLRGARGFYEQYF. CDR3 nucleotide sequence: TGTGCCAGCAGCTTAAGGGGGGCCAGGGGGTTCTACGAGCAGTACTTC.

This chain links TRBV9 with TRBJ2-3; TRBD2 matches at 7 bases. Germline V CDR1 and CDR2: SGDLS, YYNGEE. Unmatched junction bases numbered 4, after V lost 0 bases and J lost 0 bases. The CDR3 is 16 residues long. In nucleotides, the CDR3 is TGTGCCAGCAGCGTAGGGTTGCGGGAGAGCACAGATACGCAGTATTTT. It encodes CASSVGLRESTDTQYF.

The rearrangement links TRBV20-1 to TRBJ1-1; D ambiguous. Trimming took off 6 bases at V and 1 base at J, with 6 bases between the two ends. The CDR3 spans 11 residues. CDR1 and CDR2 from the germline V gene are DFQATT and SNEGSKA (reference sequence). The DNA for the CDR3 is TGCAGTGCCATCAGGAACACTGAAGCTTTCTTT. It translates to CSAIRNTEAFF.

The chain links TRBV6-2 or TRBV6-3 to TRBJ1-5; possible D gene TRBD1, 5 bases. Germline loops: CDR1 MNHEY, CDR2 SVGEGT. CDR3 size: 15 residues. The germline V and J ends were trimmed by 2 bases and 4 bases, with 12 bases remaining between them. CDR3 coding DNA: TGTGCCAGCAGTTACGCGACAGTAGGTAATCAGCCCCAGCATTTT. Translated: CASSYATVGNQPQHF.

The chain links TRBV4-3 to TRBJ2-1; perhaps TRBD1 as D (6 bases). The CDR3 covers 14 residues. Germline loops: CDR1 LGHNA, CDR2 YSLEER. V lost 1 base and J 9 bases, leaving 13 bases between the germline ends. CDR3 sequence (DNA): TGCGCCAGCAGCCAAGGACAGGCATCGGGTGAGCAGTTCTTC. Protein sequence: CASSQGQASGEQFF.

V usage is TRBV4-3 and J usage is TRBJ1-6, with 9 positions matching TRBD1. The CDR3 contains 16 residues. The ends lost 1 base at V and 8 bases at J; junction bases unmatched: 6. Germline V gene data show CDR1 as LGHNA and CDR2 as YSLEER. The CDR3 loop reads CASSQGNRGRDSPLHF. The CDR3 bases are TGCGCCAGCAGCCAAGGGAACAGGGGGCGGGATTCACCCCTCCACTTT.

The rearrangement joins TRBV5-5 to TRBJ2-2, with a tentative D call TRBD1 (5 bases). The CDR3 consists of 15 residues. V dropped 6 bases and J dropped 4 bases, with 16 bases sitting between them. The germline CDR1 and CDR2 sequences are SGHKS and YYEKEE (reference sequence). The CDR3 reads CASILHPGITGELFF. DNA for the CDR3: TGTGCCAGCATTCTGCACCCAGGGATCACCGGGGAGCTGTTTTTT.

CDR3 coding DNA: TGTGCCAGTAGTATATCGGGGGGCCGTGCCAAAAACATTCAGTACTTC. The encoded protein is CASSISGGRAKNIQYF. The chain joins TRBV19 to TRBJ2-4, with a tentative D call TRBD2 (7 bases). CDR3 length equals 16 residues. Germline V lookup: CDR1 LNHDA, CDR2 SQIVND (reference sequence). The V gene lost 2 bases and the J gene lost 1 base, with 12 bases spanning the gap.